This is a list of T cell receptor beta chains from one sample in a study of shared clonotypes between healthy human individuals. The data were produced by immunoSEQ multiplex PCR, yet TCRdb's version contains in-frame clones alone and is incomplete. The sample lists 650,000 to 800,000 clones, under 95% occurring once. Sample: naive CD8+ T cells sorted from blood. All receptors derive from a man aged 25 to 40 in good health. Both conserved end residues are part of each CDR3. The D gene is left open where the match is weak. Clone size is not always given. Where it is, it says once, few, many or a class for expanded clones.

d_call	clone_size	v_call	j_call	cdr3_aa	cdr3_nt
-	once	TRBV6-5	TRBJ1-2	CASSSYRGPNYGYTF	TGTGCCAGCAGTTCTTATCGAGGGCCTAACTATGGCTACACCTTC
-	-	TRBV15	TRBJ2-7	CATKGGDYEQYF	TGTGCCACCAAAGGGGGGGACTACGAGCAGTACTTC
TRBD2	-	TRBV7-3	TRBJ2-3	CASSHGTSGTDTQYF	TGTGCCAGCAGCCACGGGACTAGCGGCACAGATACGCAGTATTTT
-	-	TRBV28	TRBJ2-7	CASSPVDVSSYEQYF	TGTGCCAGCAGCCCGGTGGACGTGAGCTCCTACGAGCAGTACTTC
TRBD2	-	TRBV30	TRBJ2-2	CAWSGFLAGGLANTGELFF	TGTGCCTGGAGTGGTTTCTTAGCGGGAGGGCTCGCGAACACCGGGGAGCTGTTTTTT
-	once	TRBV7-9	TRBJ2-7	CASSPVAGIYEQYF	TGTGCCAGCAGCCCTGTCGCAGGGATCTACGAGCAGTACTTC
TRBD2	-	TRBV28	TRBJ2-1	CASSLRAGVVDNEQFF	TGTGCCAGCAGCCTTAGGGCGGGAGTAGTCGACAATGAGCAGTTCTTC
TRBD1	-	TRBV5-8	TRBJ2-3	CASSSGTDTSTDTQYF	TGTGCCAGCAGCTCGGGGACAGACACTAGCACAGATACGCAGTATTTT
TRBD2	once	TRBV5-6	TRBJ2-7	CASSQEASGSYEQYF	TGTGCCAGCAGCCAGGAGGCTAGCGGATCCTACGAGCAGTACTTC
-	-	TRBV30	TRBJ2-2	CAWSGQTASRSGNTGELFF	TGTGCCTGGAGTGGACAAACCGCTAGTCGCTCCGGGAACACCGGGGAGCTGTTTTTT
-	-	TRBV7-9	TRBJ1-6	CATSSLSYNSPLHF	TGTGCCACTTCAAGTTTGTCCTATAATTCACCCCTCCACTTT
TRBD1	-	TRBV29-1	TRBJ2-7	CSVPGDSLGEQYF	TGCAGCGTCCCCGGGGACAGCTTGGGCGAGCAGTACTTC
-	-	TRBV5-1	TRBJ2-7	CASSLGGTRSYEQYF	TGCGCCAGCAGCTTGGGCGGGACACGCTCCTACGAGCAGTACTTC
TRBD2	-	TRBV7-9	TRBJ2-3	CASSPFTTLAGDTDTQYF	TGTGCCAGCAGCCCATTTACCACGCTAGCGGGAGACACAGATACGCAATATTTT
-	-	TRBV28	TRBJ2-7	CASSLGLGLSSYEQYF	TGTGCCAGCAGTTTAGGACTCGGCCTGAGCTCCTACGAGCAGTACTTC
TRBD1	-	TRBV15	TRBJ2-1	CATSRPPRDRGDEQFF	TGTGCCACCAGCAGACCCCCCAGAGACAGGGGCGATGAGCAGTTCTTC
TRBD1	-	TRBV15	TRBJ2-1	CATSRGRDRGNNEQFF	TGTGCCACCAGCAGAGGCCGGGACAGGGGAAACAATGAGCAGTTCTTC
-	-	TRBV7-8	TRBJ2-3	CASSLRSWDTQYF	TGTGCCAGCAGCTTACGGTCTTGGGATACGCAGTATTTT
-	-	TRBV5-1	TRBJ2-3	CASSLARGASSSTDTQYF	TGCGCCAGCAGCTTGGCTCGCGGCGCTTCTTCTAGCACAGATACGCAGTATTTT
TRBD1	-	TRBV7-2	TRBJ2-5	CASSLKTGTGKETQYF	TGTGCCAGCAGCTTGAAAACCGGGACAGGGAAAGAGACCCAGTACTTC
-	-	TRBV5-6	TRBJ2-7	CASSSGGYEQYF	TGTGCCAGCAGCTCCGGGGGCTACGAGCAGTACTTC
TRBD1	-	TRBV7-8	TRBJ2-3	CASSLARTGGGADTQYF	TGTGCCAGCAGCTTAGCGAGGACAGGGGGAGGTGCAGATACGCAGTATTTT
-	-	TRBV6-1	TRBJ2-2	CASSEVGGLTGELFF	TGTGCCAGCAGTGAAGTCGGGGGTTTGACCGGGGAGCTGTTTTTT
-	-	TRBV28	TRBJ2-1	CASSSNNEQFF	TGTGCCAGCAGCTCCAACAATGAGCAGTTCTTC
-	-	TRBV9	TRBJ2-7	CASSVAIGSYEQYF	TGTGCCAGCAGCGTAGCTATCGGTTCCTACGAGCAGTACTTC
TRBD1	-	TRBV15	TRBJ2-1	CATSLPMGQSRNEQFF	TGTGCCACCAGCTTACCGATGGGACAGTCACGCAATGAGCAGTTCTTC
-	-	TRBV28	TRBJ2-7	CASSTRGHSYEQYF	TGTGCCAGCAGCACCCGGGGTCACTCCTACGAGCAGTACTTC
-	-	TRBV11-2	TRBJ2-7	CASSLDRDSRYEQYF	TGTGCCAGCAGCTTAGACCGGGACTCGCGCTACGAGCAGTACTTC
-	-	TRBV9	TRBJ1-3	CASSVPGNTIYF	TGTGCCAGCAGCGTCCCTGGAAACACCATATATTTT
-	once	TRBV6-5	TRBJ1-1	CASSYSGGTEAFF	TGTGCCAGCAGTTACTCGGGAGGCACTGAAGCTTTCTTT
TRBD2	-	TRBV7-9	TRBJ2-5	CASSLPPGLAGDIYF	TGTGCCAGCAGCTTACCTCCGGGACTAGCGGGAGATATCTACTTC
-	-	TRBV7-9	TRBJ1-2	CASSNTGSLNYGYTF	TGTGCCAGCAGTAATACAGGGAGTCTCAACTATGGCTACACCTTC
TRBD2	-	TRBV4-1	TRBJ2-1	CASSLVAGDNEQFF	TGCGCCAGCAGCCTTGTGGCGGGAGACAATGAGCAGTTCTTC
-	-	TRBV2	TRBJ1-1	CASRGRVSEAFF	TGTGCCAGCAGAGGCAGGGTCTCTGAAGCTTTCTTT
-	-	TRBV2	TRBJ1-2	CARKEGGRLPHGYTF	TGTGCCAGGAAGGAAGGGGGACGCCTTCCCCATGGCTACACCTTC
TRBD2	-	TRBV4-2	TRBJ2-5	CASSQVLAGANQETQYF	TGTGCCAGCAGCCAAGTACTAGCGGGGGCTAATCAAGAGACCCAGTACTTC
-	-	TRBV10-3	TRBJ2-2	CAIREFDKSDTGELFF	TGTGCCATCAGGGAGTTTGACAAGTCGGACACCGGGGAGCTGTTTTTT
-	-	TRBV9	TRBJ2-2	CASSPLGGPDTGELFF	TGTGCCAGCAGCCCATTGGGCGGACCGGACACCGGGGAGCTGTTTTTT
TRBD1	-	TRBV18	TRBJ2-7	CASSLTGQGAREQYF	TGTGCCAGCTCCCTTACGGGACAGGGGGCGCGAGAGCAGTACTTC
-	-	TRBV6-6	TRBJ2-7	CASSPLAEADEQYF	TGTGCCAGCAGTCCCTTAGCGGAGGCGGACGAGCAGTACTTC
TRBD2	-	TRBV9	TRBJ2-3	CASSTPLRESTDTQYF	TGTGCCAGCAGCACCCCGTTGCGGGAGAGCACAGATACGCAGTATTTT
-	-	TRBV25-1	TRBJ1-2	CASSDPGGSRYGYTF	TGTGCCAGCAGTGACCCCGGAGGCAGTCGGTATGGCTACACCTTC
-	-	TRBV9	TRBJ1-4	CASSRTGEKLFF	TGTGCCAGCAGCCGGACCGGAGAAAAACTGTTTTTT
-	few	TRBV6-1	TRBJ1-3	CASSEGRNTIYF	TGTGCCAGCAGTGAAGGGCGAAACACCATATATTTT
-	few	TRBV20-1	TRBJ2-7	CSAGPSYEQYF	TGCAGTGCCGGGCCTTCCTACGAGCAGTACTTC
-	-	TRBV10-3	TRBJ2-3	CAISDPREPSTDTQYF	TGTGCCATCAGCGATCCCAGGGAACCTAGCACAGATACGCAGTATTTT
-	-	TRBV14	TRBJ1-5	CASSQVPDNYSNQPQHF	TGTGCCAGCAGCCAAGTTCCGGATAATTATAGCAATCAGCCCCAGCATTTT
-	-	TRBV21-1	TRBJ2-1	CASSSEDSAFYNEQFF	TGTGCCAGCAGCAGCGAAGACAGCGCCTTCTACAATGAGCAGTTCTTC